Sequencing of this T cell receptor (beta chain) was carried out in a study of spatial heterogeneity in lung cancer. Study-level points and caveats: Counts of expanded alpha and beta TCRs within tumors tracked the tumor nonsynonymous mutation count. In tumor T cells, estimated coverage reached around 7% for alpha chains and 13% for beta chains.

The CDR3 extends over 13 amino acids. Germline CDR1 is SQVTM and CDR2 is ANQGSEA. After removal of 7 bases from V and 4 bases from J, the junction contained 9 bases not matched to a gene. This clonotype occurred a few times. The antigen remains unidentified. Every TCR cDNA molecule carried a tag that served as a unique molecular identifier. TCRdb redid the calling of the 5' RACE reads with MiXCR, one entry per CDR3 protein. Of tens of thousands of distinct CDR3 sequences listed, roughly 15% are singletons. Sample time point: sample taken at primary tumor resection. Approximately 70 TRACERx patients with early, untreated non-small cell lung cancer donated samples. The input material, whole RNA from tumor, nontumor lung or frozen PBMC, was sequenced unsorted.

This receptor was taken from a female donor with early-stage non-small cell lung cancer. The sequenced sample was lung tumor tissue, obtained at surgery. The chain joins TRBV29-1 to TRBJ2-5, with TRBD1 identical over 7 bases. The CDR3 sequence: CSAFVDRRETQYF. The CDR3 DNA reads TGCAGCGCATTTGTGGACAGGAGAGAGACCCAGTACTTC.